Below, 9 T cell receptor beta chains from the same sample are listed, as sequenced in a study of T cells in Graves' hyperthyroidism and ophthalmopathy. Researchers amplified the TCR beta CDR3 regions from RNA transcripts. The study used the HTBI primer set for a first-round RT-PCR of the TCR CDR3. MiXCR was run by TCRdb on the multiplex PCR reads, yielding one entry per CDR3 protein. The data hold about 480,000 distinct CDR3 sequences, with approximately 15% observed a single time. The sample was blood. These receptors all stem from a woman aged 18-29 years with Graves' hyperthyroidism.

V gene TRBV7-2 combines with J gene TRBJ1-4; 8 nucleotides match TRBD1. V shed 4 bases and J 7 bases; nucleotides not matched to a gene: 8. Germline V lookup: CDR1 SGHTA, CDR2 FQGNSA. The CDR3 loop spans 15 amino acids. CDR3 nucleotide sequence: TGTGCCAGCAGCTCACCCAGGGGGCCTATTGAAAAACTGTTTTTT. It is translated as CASSSPRGPIEKLFF.

This clonotype came up many times. The V call is TRBV11-2, the J call TRBJ1-2; maybe TRBD1 (6 bases). The germline V gene encodes CDR1 SGHAT and CDR2 FQNNGV. The CDR3 runs to 14 residues. The ends were cut back, 1 base at V and 8 bases at J, with 14 bases in the middle. The CDR3 is CASSLGVGGPGYTF. For the CDR3, the DNA is TGTGCCAGCAGCTTAGGGGTCGGGGGGCCGGGCTACACCTTC.

The chain joins TRBV5-6 to TRBJ1-2; D unclear. In germline, CDR1 is SGHDT, CDR2 YYEEEE. The V end was cut by 4 bases, the J end by 1 base, with 8 bases between. The CDR3 is 13 residues long. CDR3 nucleotides: TGTGCCAGCAGCAACCAGGATAACTATGGCTACACCTTC. It encodes CASSNQDNYGYTF. Full variable domain (outside the CDR3, taken from reference TRBV5-6 and TRBJ1-2): DAGVTQSPTHLIKTRGQQVTLRCSPKSGHDTVSWYQQALGQGPQFIFQYYEEEERQRGNFPDRFSGHQFPNYSSELNVNALLLGDSALYLCASSNQDNYGYTFGSGTRLTVV.

The CDR3 region has the DNA TGCAGTGCCACTACAGGGAACTACGAGCAGTACTTC. Its protein product is CSATTGNYEQYF. The chain employs TRBV20-1 and TRBJ2-7; D is perhaps TRBD1 (6 bases). Germline CDR1 is DFQATT and CDR2 is SNEGSKA (reference sequence). The germline V and J ends were trimmed by 6 bases and 3 bases, with 12 bases remaining between them. CDR3 size: 12 residues.

The CDR3 sequence: CASRTGTSFLNEQFF. CDR3 in DNA: TGTGCCAGCAGAACCGGGACTAGTTTTTTAAATGAGCAGTTCTTC. The chain recombines TRBV6-1 with TRBJ2-1, with TRBD2 matching over 8 bases. Germline-derived CDR1 and CDR2 are MNHNS and SASEGT. V lost 6 bases and J lost 7; bases outside the gene matches: 11. This CDR3 is 15 amino acids long.

This clonotype appeared many times. This chain links TRBV6-1 with TRBJ2-5, with D possibly TRBD2 on 6 matching bases. Germline-derived CDR1 and CDR2 are MNHNS and SASEGT. The CDR3 spans 13 residues. CDR3 loop: CATGGYVEETQYF. DNA of the CDR3: TGTGCTACAGGAGGGTATGTTGAAGAGACCCAGTACTTC.

This clonotype appeared a few times. One end of the junction varies from germline; a read error may be responsible. This chain uses TRBV7-7 with TRBJ2-3; 12 bases line up with TRBD2. The CDR3 has 15 residues. Germline CDR1 SSHAT, CDR2 FNYEAQ (reference sequence). Written as DNA, the CDR3 is TGTGCTAGCAGCTTGACTAGCGGGAGAGCAGATACGCAGTATTTT. This sequence encodes CASSLTSGRADTQYF.

This clonotype was recorded many times. This chain links TRBV15 with TRBJ1-2; 8 nucleotides match TRBD1. Germline CDR1 and CDR2: LNHNV and YYDKDF (reference sequence). CDR3 length: 15 residues. V shed 3 bases and J 10 bases; nucleotides not matched to a gene: 13. The CDR3 reads CATSSVQWDRRDYTF. In DNA, the CDR3 is TGTGCCACCAGCAGCGTCCAATGGGACAGGCGCGACTACACCTTC.

This clonotype was seen a handful of times. The rearrangement joins TRBV6-1 to TRBJ2-1; no clear D. Trimming took off 6 bases at V and 4 bases at J, with 13 bases between the two ends. In germline, CDR1 is MNHNS, CDR2 SASEGT. This CDR3 is 14 amino acids long. CDR3 amino acids: CASRPPTVYNEQFF. DNA of the CDR3: TGTGCCAGCAGACCCCCTACAGTTTACAATGAGCAGTTCTTC.